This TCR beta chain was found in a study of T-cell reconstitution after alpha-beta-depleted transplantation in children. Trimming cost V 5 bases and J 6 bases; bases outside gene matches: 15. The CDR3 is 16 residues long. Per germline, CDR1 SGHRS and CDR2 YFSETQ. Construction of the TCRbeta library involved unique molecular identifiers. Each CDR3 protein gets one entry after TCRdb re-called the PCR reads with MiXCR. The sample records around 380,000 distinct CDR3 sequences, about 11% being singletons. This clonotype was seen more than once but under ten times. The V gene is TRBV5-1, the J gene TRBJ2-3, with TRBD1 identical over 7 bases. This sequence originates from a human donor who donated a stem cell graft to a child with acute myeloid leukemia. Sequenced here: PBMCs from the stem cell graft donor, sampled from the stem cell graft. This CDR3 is CASRDPRQGSFDTQYF. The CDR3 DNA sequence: TGCGCCAGCAGGGATCCTCGACAGGGTAGTTTCGATACGCAGTATTTT.